This section outlines one T cell receptor beta chain sequence together with its context. What it binds is unknown. V shed 4 bases, J shed 8 bases, and the junction held 7 bases outside the gene matches. Germline CDR1 ENHRY, CDR2 SYGVKD. The CDR3 is 13 residues long. The sample is drawn from a study of T-cell reconstitution after alpha-beta-depleted transplantation in children. Preparing the TCRbeta library involved the use of unique molecular identifiers. TCRdb used MiXCR to reprocess the PCR reads, holding one entry per CDR3 protein. The sample yields fewer than 750,000 distinct CDR3 sequences, 20% to 30% seen once. Study-level points and caveats: T-cell counts and diversity were attributed mostly to newly produced T cells one year after transplant.

The source of this sequence is a boy in the first two years of life with Wiskott-Aldrich syndrome, due to receive a stem cell transplant. Source: PBMCs, taken before TCRalphabeta/CD19-depleted stem cell transplant. This chain joins TRBV10-3 and TRBJ1-1, with TRBD1 identical over 7 bases. In DNA, the CDR3 is TGTGCCATCAGTGCAGACAGGGCCTTGGAAGCTTTCTTT. This gives the protein CAISADRALEAFF.